This TCR beta chain is drawn from a study of cytomegalovirus exposure and HLA in healthy donors (TCRdb year 2017). Regarding the research as a whole: An earlier analysis of some 620 of the donors reported 276 Gb of sequence data and 100 million to 120 million unique TCR beta sequences obtained from around 180 million T cells. About 300 gigabases of sequencing data and 70 million to 95 million unique TCR sequences made up an early release that covered some 640 HLA-typed donors. The genetic ancestry cluster associated with self-reported Caucasian donors included around 76% of the roughly 390 genotyped donors. The study was designed to test whether signatures of past pathogen exposure could be identified by cataloging public T cell receptors. The study profiled the T cell repertoires of around 700 subjects by immunosequencing and related them to cytomegalovirus serostatus. In addition to the first cohort of 666 subjects, a separate validation cohort of approximately 120 different subjects was used. To predict cytomegalovirus infection status, the study brought together high-throughput TCR immunosequencing, statistical association of individual TCRs with disease status, and machine learning. In a later analysis, previously published TCR beta repertoires from 666 donors were re-analyzed and high-resolution HLA genotyping was added so that TCR occurrence patterns could be studied. In the later analysis, no new phenotypic data were used to find candidate immune exposures; instead, reliance was placed on TCR beta sequences and their occurrence across donors. To decide whether each TCR beta V gene segment behaved as functional or pseudogenic, an earlier analysis of several hundred of the donors relied on high-throughput TCR beta sequencing. Donor age, sex, ethnicity and CMV serostatus were collected together with the repertoire data. Genome-wide SNP genotypes for about 65% of the 666 donors were used in a later genetic analysis, which treated that subset as a discovery cohort. Every discovery cohort repertoire had been produced on one sequencing platform. HLA typing covered class I and class II loci at four-digit resolution. The number of typed donors differed by locus: roughly 629-640 for A, B, C, DRB1 and DQB1; 500 to 550 for DQA1; 606 for DPA1; and some 470 for DPB1. A few DR-DQ haplotypes were handled as single units for association and clustering because linkage in the cohort was strong. On average, over 200,000 unique TCR beta nucleotide sequences were sequenced per donor among 398 genotyped donors of the cohort, with roughly 18% of those sequences being non-productive. What the study reported, not specific to this receptor: For the cohort, immune exposure information was limited to CMV serostatus. According to the authors, the approach could potentially be generalized to other disease states and immunological phenotypes. A further reported finding was that TCR beta sequences accurately predicted the HLA-A and HLA-B alleles for most subjects in the first cohort. The sequencing pipeline was judged likely to have produced a cluster of highly shared sequence variants as a technical artifact. The study gave a list of roughly 150 TCR beta chains associated with cytomegalovirus. In vitro tests confirmed that three of the cytomegalovirus-associated TCR beta chains recognize cytomegalovirus antigens. Linkage disequilibrium might explain the correlated functional status among segregating V segments, but an unknown experimental factor could not be excluded. In a later genetic analysis, fewer N-insertions in productive TCRs were reported among donors in an Asian-associated ancestry cluster than the roughly 700-donor mean. A later genetic analysis associated a missense DCLRE1C variant with V-gene and J-gene trimming of TCR beta chains, and an independent cohort replicated the association. Fewer than 20 rarely observed V segments, including chromosome 9 orphons, were excluded from the earlier analysis of some 590 of the donors because counts were too low. A later analysis found that TCR association rates varied across HLA loci, with DRB1 alleles showing the most associated TCRs and HLA-C alleles the fewest. In a later analysis, around 17,000 TCR beta sequences were associated with specific HLA alleles at a false discovery rate of 0.05. Most CMV-associated TCR beta chains appeared to be HLA-restricted in a later analysis, and the HLA associations seemed to be driven largely by CMV exposure. While some public TCRs were present in many individuals, most TCR sequences turned up only very rarely across donors. Only TCR beta chains were sequenced in this cohort, and the absence of alpha or paired-chain data limited detectable features. Some IMGT-functional V segments, including TRBV6-2 and TRBV6-3, could not be told apart with the 87-base-pair reads, so those segments were excluded. In a later analysis, HLA-associated TCR beta chains were found to be more clonally expanded and to have lower generation probabilities than equally common non-associated chains. In both the original and validation cohorts, the classifier was reported to diagnose cytomegalovirus status with high specificity and sensitivity. Sequencing depth was assumed to be roughly uniform across donors in the presence/absence analyses, though that assumption may not hold. According to a later analysis, parvovirus B19, influenza, CMV and Epstein-Barr virus appeared linked to several top co-occurrence clusters. Strong co-occurrence of HLA alleles, especially DR and DQ, made assigning TCR associations to individual alleles difficult. In an earlier analysis of approximately 590 of the donors, most TCR beta V segments appeared in productive rearrangements about 87% or about 30% of the time, broadly matching IMGT annotations. Because HLA typing was missing for some donors at each locus, association tests included only the typed subset.

The cohort was made up of 666 healthy bone marrow donors. At the time of sampling, every cohort member was nominally healthy, though immune exposures that went unrecorded were likely present. The donor tested CMV seropositive and was one of the 289 seropositive cohort members. A peripheral blood sample was provided by each donor, and peripheral blood mononuclear cells were used for TCR beta sequencing. Genomic DNA extraction from the blood cell samples was performed with the Qiagen DNeasy Blood Extraction Kit. About this clone itself: Its antigen remains unidentified. Base qualities are missing; no much larger clone stands one base away.

Receptors were amplified or captured by the immunoSEQ multiplex PCR assay. For the multiplex PCR, a mixture combining 60 forward primers for TCR Vbeta segments and 13 reverse primers for TCR Jbeta segments was used. The CDR3 region of rearranged TCR beta genes was amplified from genomic DNA with a multiplex PCR assay. The amplified TCR beta libraries were sequenced on the Illumina HiSeq System as 87-base-pair reads. The published analysis was carried out like this. Across the 600 to 700 repertoires, a later analysis counted 75 million to 90 million unique TCR beta chains, around 10 million of which were shared by at least two donors. Raw reads were error-corrected and collapsed into unique sequences with a nearest-neighbor algorithm that merged closely related sequences to remove PCR and sequencing errors. CDR3 sequences were aligned to IMGT reference sequences to assign V, D and J gene segments. For a sequence to be retained, at least a six-nucleotide match to both a V gene segment and a J gene segment was required. Rearrangements were called productive when the CDR3 lacked stop codons and stayed in frame with V and J; all others were non-productive. CDR3 was defined according to IMGT convention as the region running from the second conserved V-encoded cysteine to the conserved J-encoded phenylalanine. The earlier analysis of approximately 590 of the donors excluded any sequence lacking an unambiguous match to a single V gene segment. In an earlier analysis of approximately 550 of the donors, V segments were called functional above 56.7% productive rearrangements and were called segregating when the between-donor standard deviation exceeded 5%. A statistical classification framework was developed to diagnose cytomegalovirus status using the catalog of TCR beta chain sequences. V and J gene assignment, in a later analysis, came from comparing TCR nucleotide sequences with IMGT/GENE-DB human TR gene sequences. A later analysis assigned CDR3 sequences and most-parsimonious VDJ recombination scenarios with the TCRdist pipeline. In a later analysis, every TCR beta chain was defined by the combination of its CDR3 amino acid sequence and its V-gene family, and reads without a unique V-gene family were dropped. As a way to deal with suspected cross-contamination and a sequencing artifact, a later analysis dropped roughly 620 nucleotide sequences that were highly shared and had low generation probability. For each public chain, a later analysis derived a clonal expansion index from normalized ranks of inferred template counts within each repertoire. A later analysis computed generation probabilities with a VDJ recombination model fitted to out-of-frame rearrangements, and checked the results against IGoR. In a later analysis, TCR-TCR, TCR-HLA and TCR-CMV co-occurrence was scored with hypergeometric tests, and a repertoire-size bias correction was applied to TCR pairs. A later analysis estimated false discovery rates by permuting HLA or CMV assignments 20 times. In a later analysis, co-occurring TCRs were grouped using DBSCAN, with TCRdist sequence similarity added in when clustering inside HLA-allele-positive subsets. Repertoires with fewer than 30,000 or more than 120,000 public chains, plus five repertoires with anomalous nucleotide sharing, were excluded from co-occurrence clustering. TCRdb provides this immuneACCESS table in a form limited to in-frame rearrangements. Some clones are lacking; in checked studies, under half of them reflect an unresolved V gene, and why the rest are absent is not known. V, J and clone size are taken as reported in that table, and D and trimming were inferred from the DNA itself. In all, the sample holds 80,000 to 100,000 clones, and about 80% of those were seen once. Roughly 3.8% of the sample is taken by the ten largest.

The germline V gene provides CDR1 MGHRA and CDR2 YSYEKL. There are 16 amino acids in the CDR3, from cysteine to phenylalanine inclusive. Only the CDR3 portion is preserved as DNA: 48 bases, with reading frame beginning at the first base. Trimming leaves V shorter by 2 bases and J shorter by 10 bases, with the junction holding 9 bases beyond the gene matches. The TCR comes from a female donor in good health and CMV-seropositive. The specimen sequenced was PBMCs. This receptor chain uses TRBV4-1 and TRBJ2-1; the central 12 bases match TRBD2. The CDR3 protein: CASSQRASGRAREQFF. The DNA is TGCGCCAGCAGCCAACGGGCTAGCGGGAGGGCGAGGGAGCAGTTCTTC.